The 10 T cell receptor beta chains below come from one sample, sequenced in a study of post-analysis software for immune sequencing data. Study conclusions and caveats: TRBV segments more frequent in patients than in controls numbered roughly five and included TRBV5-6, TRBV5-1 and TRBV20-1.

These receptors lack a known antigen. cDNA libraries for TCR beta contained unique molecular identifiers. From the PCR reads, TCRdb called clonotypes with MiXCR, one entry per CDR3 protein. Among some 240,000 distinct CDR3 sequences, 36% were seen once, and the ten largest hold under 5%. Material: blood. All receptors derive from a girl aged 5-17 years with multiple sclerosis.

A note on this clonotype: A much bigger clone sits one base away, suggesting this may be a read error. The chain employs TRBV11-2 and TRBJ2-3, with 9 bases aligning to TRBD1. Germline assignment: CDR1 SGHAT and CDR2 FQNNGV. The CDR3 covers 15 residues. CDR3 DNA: TGTGCCAACAGCTTAGGGACAGGGTCGGCAGATACGCAGTATTTT. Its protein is CANSLGTGSADTQYF.

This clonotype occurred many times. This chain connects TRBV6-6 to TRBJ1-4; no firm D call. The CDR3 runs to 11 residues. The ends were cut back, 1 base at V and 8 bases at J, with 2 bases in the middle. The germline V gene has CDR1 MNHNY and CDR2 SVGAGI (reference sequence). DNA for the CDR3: TGTGCCAGCAGTTACTTGGAAAAACTGTTTTTT. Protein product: CASSYLEKLFF.

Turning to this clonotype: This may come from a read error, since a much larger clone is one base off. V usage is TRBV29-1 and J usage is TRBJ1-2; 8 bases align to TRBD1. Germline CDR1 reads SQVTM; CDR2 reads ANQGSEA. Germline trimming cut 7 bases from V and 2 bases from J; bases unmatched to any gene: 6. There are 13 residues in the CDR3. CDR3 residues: CSARDRPNYGYTF. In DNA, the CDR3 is TGCAGCGCCCGGGACAGGCCGAACTATGGCTACACCTTC.

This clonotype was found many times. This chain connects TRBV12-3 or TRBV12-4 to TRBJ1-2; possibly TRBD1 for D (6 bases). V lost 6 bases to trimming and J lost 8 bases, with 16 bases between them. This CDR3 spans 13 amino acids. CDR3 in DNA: TGTGCCAGCAGAAATTTACAGGGCTGGGGCTACACCTTC. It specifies CASRNLQGWGYTF.

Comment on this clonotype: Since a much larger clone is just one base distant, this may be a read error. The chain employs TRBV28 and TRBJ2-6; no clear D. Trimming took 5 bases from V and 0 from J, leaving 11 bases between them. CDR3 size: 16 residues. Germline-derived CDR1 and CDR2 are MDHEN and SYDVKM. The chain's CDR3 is CASSPYWSSGANVLTF. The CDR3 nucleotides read TGTGCCAGCAGTCCGTACTGGAGCTCTGGGGCCAACGTCCTGACTTTC.

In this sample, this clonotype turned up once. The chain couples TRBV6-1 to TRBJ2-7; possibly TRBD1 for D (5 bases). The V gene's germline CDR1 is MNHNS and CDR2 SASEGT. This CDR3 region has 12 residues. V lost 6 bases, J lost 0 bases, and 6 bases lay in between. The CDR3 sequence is CASRGHSYEQYF. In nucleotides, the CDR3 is TGTGCCAGCAGAGGACACTCCTACGAGCAGTACTTC.

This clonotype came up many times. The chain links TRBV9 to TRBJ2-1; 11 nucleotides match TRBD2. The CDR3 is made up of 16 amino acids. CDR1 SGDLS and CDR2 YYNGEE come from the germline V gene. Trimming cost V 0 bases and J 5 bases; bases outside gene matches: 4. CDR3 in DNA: TGTGCCAGCAGCGTAGCGGGACTAGCGGTAGACAATGAGCAGTTCTTC. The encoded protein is CASSVAGLAVDNEQFF.

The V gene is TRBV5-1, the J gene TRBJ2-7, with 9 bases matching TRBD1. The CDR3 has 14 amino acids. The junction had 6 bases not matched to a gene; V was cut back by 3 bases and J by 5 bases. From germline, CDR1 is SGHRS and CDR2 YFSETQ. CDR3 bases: TGCGCCAGCAGCTCCGGACAGGGGCCCAACGAGCAGTACTTC. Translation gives CASSSGQGPNEQYF.

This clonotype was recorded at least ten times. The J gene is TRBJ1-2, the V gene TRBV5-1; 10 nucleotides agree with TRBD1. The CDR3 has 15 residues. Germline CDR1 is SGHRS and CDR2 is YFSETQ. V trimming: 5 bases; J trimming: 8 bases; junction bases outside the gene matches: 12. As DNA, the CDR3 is TGCGCCAGCAGTTCCGGACAGGGGGGTTCCTACGGCTACACCTTC. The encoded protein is CASSSGQGGSYGYTF.

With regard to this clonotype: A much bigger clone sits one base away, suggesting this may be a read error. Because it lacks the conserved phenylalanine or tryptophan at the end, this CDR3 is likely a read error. The CDR3 reads CSARDGLASTDTQYC. Written as DNA, the CDR3 is TGCAGTGCTAGAGATGGACTAGCGAGCACAGATACGCAGTATTGT. J is TRBJ2-3 and V is TRBV20-1, with 9 nucleotides matching TRBD2. J lost 0 bases, V lost 0 bases, and 1 base had no gene match. The CDR3 covers 15 residues. Germline V gene sequence: CDR1 DFQATT, CDR2 SNEGSKA (reference sequence).